A single sample gave rise to the 5 T cell receptor beta chains below, sequenced in a study of cytomegalovirus exposure and HLA in healthy donors. 13 Jbeta primers and 60 Vbeta primers were used for the PCR. Only in-frame clones appear in the TCRdb table, and some are missing; sequencing was by immunoSEQ multiplex PCR. The profile shows about 160,000 clones, around three quarters of them singletons. The sample was PBMCs. Receptors originate from a man in his fifties or sixties in good health and CMV-seropositive.

The rearrangement uses TRBV28 and TRBJ1-1; 9 nucleotides match TRBD1. Germline V gives CDR1 MDHEN, CDR2 SYDVKM. J was trimmed by 3 bases and V by 2 bases; bases with no gene match: 1. The CDR3 totals 14 residues. The CDR3 reads CASSLGDRDTEAFF. The CDR3 region has the DNA TGTGCCAGCAGTTTAGGGGACAGGGACACTGAAGCTTTCTTT. Full variable domain (missing parts from reference TRBV28 and TRBJ1-1): DVKVTQSSRYLVKRTGEKVFLECVQDMDHENMFWYRQDPGLGLRLIYFSYDVKMKEKGDIPEGYSVSREKKERFSLILESASTNQTSMYLCASSLGDRDTEAFFGQGTRLTVV.

The chain combines TRBV5-1 with TRBJ2-2, with TRBD2 matching 9 bases. J lost 6 bases, V lost 0 bases, and 3 bases had no gene match. Germline assignment: CDR1 SGHRS and CDR2 YFSETQ. The CDR3 runs 15 residues. The CDR3 DNA follows: TGCGCCAGCAGCTTGGGTAGCGGGGGTGCCGGGGAGCTGTTTTTT. Translating it yields CASSLGSGGAGELFF.

The V and J genes are TRBV7-2 and TRBJ2-7; 7 positions agree with TRBD2. V was clipped by 1 base and J by 4 bases; unmatched bases: 13. The CDR3 has 17 residues. The germline V gene has CDR1 SGHTA and CDR2 FQGNSA. CDR3: CASSLERSGGGIYEQYF. The CDR3 nucleotides read TGTGCCAGCAGCTTAGAACGGTCGGGCGGGGGAATATACGAGCAGTACTTC. The full variable domain, its missing parts supplied by reference TRBV7-2 and TRBJ2-7, is GAGVSQSPSNKVTEKGKDVELRCDPISGHTALYWYRQSLGQGLEFLIYFQGNSAPDKSGLPSDRFSAERTGGSVSTLTIQRTQQEDSAVYLCASSLERSGGGIYEQYFGPGTRLTVT.

The table lists this clone with a few counts. The chain couples TRBV5-8 to TRBJ2-1; TRBD2 matches at 9 bases. CDR3 length: 16 residues. Germline-derived CDR1 and CDR2 are SGHTS and YDEGEE. J lost 7 bases, V lost 1 base, and 9 bases had no gene match. DNA of the CDR3: TGTGCCAGCAGCTTGAGTGTCGCGGGGGGGAAGAATGAGCAGTTCTTC. The encoded protein is CASSLSVAGGKNEQFF.

This chain joins TRBV12-2 and TRBJ2-7; the D call in the table, TRBD2, was not verified against the DNA. TRBV12-2 is a listed pseudogene. This CDR3 is 18 amino acids long. The CDR3 DNA follows: TGTGCAAGTCGCTTAGCCCCAAAGACTAGCCGCCGGTCCTACGAGCAGTACTTC. Its translation is CASRLAPKTSRRSYEQYF.